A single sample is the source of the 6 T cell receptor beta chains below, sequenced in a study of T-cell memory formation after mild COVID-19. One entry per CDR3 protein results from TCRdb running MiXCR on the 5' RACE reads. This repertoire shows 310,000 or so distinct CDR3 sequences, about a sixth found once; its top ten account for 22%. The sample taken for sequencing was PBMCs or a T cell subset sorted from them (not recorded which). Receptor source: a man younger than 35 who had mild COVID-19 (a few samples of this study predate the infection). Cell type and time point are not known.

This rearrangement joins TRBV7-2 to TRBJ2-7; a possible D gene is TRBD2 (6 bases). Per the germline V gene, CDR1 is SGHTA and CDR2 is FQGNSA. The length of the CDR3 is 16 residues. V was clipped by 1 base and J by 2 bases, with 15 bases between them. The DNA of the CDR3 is TGTGCCAGCAGCTTAGAGTGGCGGGGTGCCACCTACGAGCAGTACGTC. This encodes CASSLEWRGATYEQYV.

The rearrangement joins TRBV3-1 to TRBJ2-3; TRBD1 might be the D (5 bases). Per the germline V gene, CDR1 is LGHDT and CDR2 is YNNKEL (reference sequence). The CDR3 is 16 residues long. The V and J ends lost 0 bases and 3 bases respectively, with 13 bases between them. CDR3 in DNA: TGTGCCAGCAGCCAAGACGCAGGGCAGGGAACAGATACGCAGTATTTT. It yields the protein CASSQDAGQGTDTQYF.

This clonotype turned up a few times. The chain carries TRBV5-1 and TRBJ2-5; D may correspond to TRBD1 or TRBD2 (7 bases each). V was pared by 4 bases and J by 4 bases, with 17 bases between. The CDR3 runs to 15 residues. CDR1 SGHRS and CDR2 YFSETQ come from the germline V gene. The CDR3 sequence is CASSPVGGGRETQYF. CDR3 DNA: TGCGCCAGCAGCCCCGTGGGAGGGGGCCGAGAGACCCAGTACTTC. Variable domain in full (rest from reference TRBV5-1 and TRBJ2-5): KAGVTQTPRYLIKTRGQQVTLSCSPISGHRSVSWYQQTPGQGLQFLFEYFSETQRNKGNFPGRFSGRQFSNSRSEMNVSTLELGDSALYLCASSPVGGGRETQYFGPGTRLLVL.

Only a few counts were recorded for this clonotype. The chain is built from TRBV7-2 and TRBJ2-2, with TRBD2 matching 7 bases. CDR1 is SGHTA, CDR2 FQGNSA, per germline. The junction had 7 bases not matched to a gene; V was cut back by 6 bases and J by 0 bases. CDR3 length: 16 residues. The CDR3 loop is CASSLKGLTNTGELFF. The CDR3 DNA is TGTGCCAGCAGTCTCAAGGGACTAACGAACACCGGGGAGCTGTTTTTT.

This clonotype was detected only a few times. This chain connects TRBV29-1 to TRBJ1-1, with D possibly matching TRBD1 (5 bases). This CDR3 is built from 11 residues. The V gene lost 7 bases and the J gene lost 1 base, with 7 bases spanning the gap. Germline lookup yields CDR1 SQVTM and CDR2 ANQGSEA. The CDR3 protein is CSGQSNTEAFF. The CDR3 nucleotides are TGCAGCGGACAGTCGAACACTGAAGCTTTCTTT.

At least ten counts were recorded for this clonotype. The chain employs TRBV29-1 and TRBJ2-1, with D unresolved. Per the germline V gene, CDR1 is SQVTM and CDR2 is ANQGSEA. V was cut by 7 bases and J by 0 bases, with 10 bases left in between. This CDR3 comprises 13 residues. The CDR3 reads CSGGSSSYNEQFF. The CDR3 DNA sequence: TGCAGCGGTGGATCCAGCTCCTACAATGAGCAGTTCTTC.